The 18 T cell receptor beta chains below were found in one sample sequenced in a study of PD-1 blockade in classical Hodgkin lymphoma. Every single patient, without exception, relapsed after autologous stem cell transplantation, and brentuximab vedotin exposure varied. Repertoires were generated with immunoSEQ multiplex PCR, while TCRdb's copy carries only in-frame clones and drops some. This sample yields about 20,000 clones, of which roughly 80% are seen a single time; approximately 6% belongs to the top ten. The material sequenced was peripheral blood mononuclear cells (PBMCs), taken at baseline. Source of these receptors: a human donor with classical Hodgkin lymphoma.

This chain links TRBV9 with TRBJ2-2, with 7 bases identical to TRBD1. Germline V lookup: CDR1 SGDLS, CDR2 YYNGEE. V was pared by 4 bases and J by 3 bases, with 3 bases of the junction left unmatched. There are 14 residues in the CDR3. CDR3 sequence reads: CASSRGHDTGELFF. Here the CDR3 DNA reads TGTGCCAGCAGCAGGGGGCATGACACCGGGGAGCTGTTTTTT.

This chain connects TRBV28 to TRBJ1-1, with D possibly matching TRBD1 (5 bases). There are 18 residues in the CDR3. From germline, CDR1 is MDHEN and CDR2 SYDVKM. Trimming removed 6 bases from V and 0 bases from J, with 23 bases in between. The CDR3: CASRSGGAPADMNTEAFF. CDR3 DNA sequence: TGTGCCAGCAGATCGGGGGGTGCCCCTGCCGACATGAACACTGAAGCTTTCTTT.

The chain links TRBV4-3 to TRBJ1-4; possible D gene TRBD1, 5 bases. Looked up from germline, CDR1 is LGHNA and CDR2 is YSLEER. V was trimmed by 3 bases and J by 2 bases, leaving 7 bases between them. The CDR3 loop spans 14 amino acids. The CDR3: CASSQPGTNEKLFF. As DNA, the CDR3 is TGCGCCAGCAGCCAGCCAGGGACTAATGAAAAACTGTTTTTT.

The V call is TRBV27, the J call TRBJ2-7; no firm D call. V was shortened by 2 bases and J by 2 bases, with 7 bases between the two germline ends. Germline V gene sequence: CDR1 MNHEY, CDR2 SMNVEV (reference sequence). The CDR3 runs to 13 residues. This CDR3 reads CASSLRITYEQYF. The CDR3 nucleotides read TGTGCCAGCAGTTTACGCATAACCTACGAGCAGTACTTC.

The CDR3, as DNA: TGTGCCAGCAGCGCGGAAGATACAGGGGTGGAAGAGACCCAGTACTTC. As protein: CASSAEDTGVEETQYF. The chain is built from TRBV9 and TRBJ2-5; 7 positions agree with TRBD1. CDR3 size: 16 residues. From germline, CDR1 is SGDLS and CDR2 YYNGEE. J gave up 3 bases and V 3 bases, and 11 bases lay outside the gene matches.

The chain joins TRBV4-1 to TRBJ2-1; D remains unclear. Germline values: CDR1 MGHRA, CDR2 YSYEKL. V was trimmed by 1 base and J by 4 bases, leaving 5 bases between them. The CDR3 sequence is 13 residues long. CDR3 nucleotides: TGCGCCAGCAGCCAAGTCGTTTACAATGAGCAGTTCTTC. Protein product: CASSQVVYNEQFF.

This sequence joins TRBV15 and TRBJ2-5; D is unresolved. The CDR3 is 13 amino acids. Trimming left V 5 bases short and J 5 bases short, with 12 bases between. The germline gives CDR1 LNHNV, CDR2 YYDKDF (reference sequence). CDR3 in amino acids: CATSGYRWETQYF. The CDR3 DNA follows: TGTGCCACCAGCGGATACCGTTGGGAGACCCAGTACTTC.

This sequence joins TRBV7-2 and TRBJ2-7, with unresolved D. V lost 5 bases and J lost 7, with 15 bases in between. CDR1 and CDR2 from the germline V gene are SGHTA and FQGNSA. This CDR3 has 13 amino acids. The CDR3 coding sequence is TGTGCCAGCAGCCGAAGGTCAGGATGGGAGCAGTACTTC. Translated: CASSRRSGWEQYF.

The CDR3 here is CASSMGGYGNQPQHF. CDR3 DNA sequence: TGTGCCAGCTCGATGGGGGGCTACGGCAATCAGCCCCAGCATTTT. The gene calls are TRBV28 and TRBJ1-5; a weak D match, TRBD1 (6 bases). Trimming cost V 8 bases and J 2 bases, with 16 bases left between them. The CDR3 length is 15 residues. Germline V gives CDR1 MDHEN, CDR2 SYDVKM.

The gene calls are TRBV19 and TRBJ2-3; 9 bases match TRBD1. Germline V CDR1 and CDR2: LNHDA, SQIVND (reference sequence). The CDR3 runs 13 residues. Losses at the gene ends were 0 bases for V and 14 bases for J; bases not matched to a gene: 6. CDR3 region: CASSIDRGQGRYF. The CDR3 nucleotides are TGTGCCAGTAGTATAGATCGGGGACAGGGTCGGTATTTT.

This clone occurred once. The chain carries TRBV15 and TRBJ2-3; 10 nucleotides match TRBD1. Per the germline V gene, CDR1 is LNHNV and CDR2 is YYDKDF (reference sequence). This CDR3 spans 16 amino acids. V was pared by 5 bases and J by 3 bases, with 8 bases of the junction left unmatched. The CDR3 here is CATSGRQGASTDTQYF. The CDR3 nucleotides read TGTGCCACCAGCGGTCGACAGGGGGCCTCTACAGATACGCAGTATTTT.

This clone appeared once. The genes are TRBV7-3 and TRBJ2-5; 7 nucleotides agree with TRBD1. The V and J ends lost 1 base and 4 bases, in that order; junction bases with no gene match: 9. Germline loops: CDR1 SGHTA, CDR2 FQGTGA. The CDR3 extends over 16 amino acids. The CDR3 region is CASSLRGGRFIETQYF. The CDR3 DNA sequence: TGTGCCAGCAGCTTAAGAGGGGGCCGTTTCATAGAGACCCAGTACTTC.

The V gene is TRBV27, the J gene TRBJ1-1, with TRBD1 matching over 8 bases. CDR1 and CDR2 (germline): MNHEY, SMNVEV (reference sequence). The V gene end was trimmed by 5 bases and the J gene end by 5 bases; junction bases not matched to a gene: 4. The CDR3 is 13 amino acids. The CDR3 is CASSPQGGTEAFF. The DNA of the CDR3 is TGTGCCAGCAGTCCACAGGGGGGGACTGAAGCTTTCTTT.

This clone was seen just once. The chain couples TRBV28 to TRBJ2-1; either TRBD1 or TRBD2 may fit D (7 bases each). The CDR3 spans 15 residues. Germline V gene sequence: CDR1 MDHEN, CDR2 SYDVKM. The V end was cut by 5 bases, the J end by 6 bases, with 17 bases between. The CDR3 DNA sequence: TGTGCCAGCAGTGGGGCAGGGGGGGGCGGCAATGAGCAGTTCTTC. This translates into CASSGAGGGGNEQFF.

This chain links TRBV2 with TRBJ2-2; no reliable D call. Germline CDR1 and CDR2: SNHLY and FYNNEI. Trimming shortened V by 3 bases and J by 1 base, and 6 bases separated the two germline ends. The CDR3 length is 14 residues. CDR3 residues: CASSELRNTGELFF. Here the CDR3 DNA reads TGTGCCAGCAGTGAGCTAAGGAACACCGGGGAGCTGTTTTTT.

The rearrangement links TRBV5-5 to TRBJ1-6; 10 bases agree with TRBD1. The CDR3 runs to 20 residues. Germline V gene sequence: CDR1 SGHKS, CDR2 YYEKEE (reference sequence). J was trimmed by 4 bases and V by 2 bases; bases with no gene match: 15. CDR3: CASSLTPGRTGGTYNSPLHF. CDR3 coding DNA: TGTGCCAGCAGCTTAACCCCGGGACGGACAGGGGGAACTTATAATTCACCCCTCCACTTT. Full variable domain (remainder filled in from reference TRBV5-5 and TRBJ1-6): DAGVTQSPTHLIKTRGQQVTLRCSPISGHKSVSWYQQVLGQGPQFIFQYYEKEERGRGNFPDRFSARQFPNYSSELNVNALLLGDSALYLCASSLTPGRTGGTYNSPLHFGNGTRLTVT.

The V and J genes are TRBV28 and TRBJ2-7, with 9 bases that match TRBD1. The germline gives CDR1 MDHEN, CDR2 SYDVKM. CDR3 size: 14 residues. The junction had 5 bases not matched to a gene; V was cut back by 3 bases and J by 5 bases. The CDR3 spells CASSFRDRANEQYF. CDR3 DNA sequence: TGTGCCAGCAGTTTCCGGGACAGGGCTAACGAGCAGTACTTC.

This clone was observed once. The chain has TRBV4-2 and TRBJ2-3; 8 bases match TRBD1. From germline, CDR1 is LGHNA and CDR2 YNFKEQ. J was trimmed by 5 bases and V by 4 bases; bases with no gene match: 5. The CDR3 length is 14 residues. In DNA, the CDR3 is TGTGCCAGCAGCCCGAGACAGGGGCTAGATACGCAGTATTTT. Amino acids: CASSPRQGLDTQYF.